This TCR beta chain emerged from a study of Ad26.COV2.S vaccination and SARS-CoV-2 variants. Indicated treatment: around 19 received Ad26.COV2.S at low or high dose, single or two shots; several received placebo; per-sample allocation not given. Sampling took place 63 days after the first vaccine or placebo injection. The CDR3 is 19 residues long. V was shortened by 0 bases and J by 4 bases, with 19 bases between the two germline ends. Germline V lookup: CDR1 SGHVS, CDR2 FNYEAQ. This clone showed up just once. What it recognizes is unknown. Measured with immunoSEQ multiplex PCR; TCRdb has only the in-frame clones, and not every one. The sample lists more than 400,000 clones, roughly 87% occurring once. General study points: Non-spike TCR breadth showed similarity between vaccine and placebo recipients.

This sequence joins TRBV7-6 and TRBJ1-6; weak D call: TRBD1 (5 bases). Specimen: peripheral blood, collected in a trial of Ad26.COV2.S vaccine versus placebo. The receptor was derived from a person between 18 and 60 years old who received the Ad26.COV2.S COVID-19 vaccine or a placebo. The CDR3 DNA sequence: TGTGCCAGCAGCTTAGCTCCTGTCCCAGGGACGTATTATAATTCACCCCTCCACTTT. Amino acid sequence: CASSLAPVPGTYYNSPLHF.